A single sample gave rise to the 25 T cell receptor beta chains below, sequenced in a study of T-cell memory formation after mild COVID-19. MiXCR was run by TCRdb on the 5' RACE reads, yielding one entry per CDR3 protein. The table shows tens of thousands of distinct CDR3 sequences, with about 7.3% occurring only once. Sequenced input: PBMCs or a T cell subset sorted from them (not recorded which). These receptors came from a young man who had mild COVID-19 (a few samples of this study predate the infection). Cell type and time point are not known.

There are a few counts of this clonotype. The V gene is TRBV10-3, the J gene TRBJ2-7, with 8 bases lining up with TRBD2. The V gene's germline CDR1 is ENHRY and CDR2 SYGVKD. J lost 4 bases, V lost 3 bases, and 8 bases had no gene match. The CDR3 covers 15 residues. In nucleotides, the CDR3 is TGTGCCATCAGTGAACAGGCGGGGGGCCCTTACGAGCAGTACTTC. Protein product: CAISEQAGGPYEQYF.

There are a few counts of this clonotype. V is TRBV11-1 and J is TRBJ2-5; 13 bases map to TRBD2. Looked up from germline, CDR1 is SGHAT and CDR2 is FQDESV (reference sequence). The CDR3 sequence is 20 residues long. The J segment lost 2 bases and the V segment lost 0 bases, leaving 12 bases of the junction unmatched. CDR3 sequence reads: CASSLAGPLGLAGAQETQYF. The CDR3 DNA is TGTGCCAGCAGCTTAGCGGGCCCACTCGGACTAGCGGGGGCTCAAGAGACCCAGTACTTC.

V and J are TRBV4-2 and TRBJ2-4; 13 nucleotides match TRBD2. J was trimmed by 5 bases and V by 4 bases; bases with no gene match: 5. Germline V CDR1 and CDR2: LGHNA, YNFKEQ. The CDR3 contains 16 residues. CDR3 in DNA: TGTGCCAGCAGCCGAACTAGCGGGGGGGCGGAAAACATTCAGTACTTC. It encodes CASSRTSGGAENIQYF.

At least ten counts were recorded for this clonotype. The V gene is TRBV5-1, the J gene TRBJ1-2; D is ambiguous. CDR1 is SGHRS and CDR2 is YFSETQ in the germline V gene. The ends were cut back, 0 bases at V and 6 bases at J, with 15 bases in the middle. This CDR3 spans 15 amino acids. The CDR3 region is CASSLGMSVKNGYTF. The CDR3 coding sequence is TGCGCCAGCAGCTTGGGGATGTCAGTCAAGAATGGCTACACCTTC.

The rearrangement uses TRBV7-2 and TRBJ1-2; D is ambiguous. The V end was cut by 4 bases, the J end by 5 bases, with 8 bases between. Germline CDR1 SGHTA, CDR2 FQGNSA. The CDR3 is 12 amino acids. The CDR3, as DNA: TGTGCCAGCAGCTCTGCACGATATGGCTACACCTTC. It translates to CASSSARYGYTF.

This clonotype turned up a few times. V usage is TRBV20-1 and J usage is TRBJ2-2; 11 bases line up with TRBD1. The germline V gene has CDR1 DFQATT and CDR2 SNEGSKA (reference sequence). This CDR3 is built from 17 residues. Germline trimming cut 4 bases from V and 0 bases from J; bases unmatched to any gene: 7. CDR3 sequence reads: CSAKGQGASSNTGELFF. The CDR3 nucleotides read TGCAGTGCTAAAGGACAGGGGGCCTCTTCGAACACCGGGGAGCTGTTTTTT.

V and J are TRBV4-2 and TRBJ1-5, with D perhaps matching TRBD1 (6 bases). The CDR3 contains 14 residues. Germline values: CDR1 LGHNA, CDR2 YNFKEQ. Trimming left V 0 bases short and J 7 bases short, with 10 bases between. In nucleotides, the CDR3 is TGTGCCAGCAGCCAAGATACAGGGACGCAGCCCCAGCATTTT. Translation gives CASSQDTGTQPQHF.

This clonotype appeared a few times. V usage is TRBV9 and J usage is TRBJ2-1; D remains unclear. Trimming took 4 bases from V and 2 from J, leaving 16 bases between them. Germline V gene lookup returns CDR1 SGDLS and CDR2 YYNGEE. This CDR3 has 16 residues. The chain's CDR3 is CASSRRSSPPYNEQFF. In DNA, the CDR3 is TGTGCCAGCAGCAGAAGAAGCTCCCCCCCCTACAATGAGCAGTTCTTC.

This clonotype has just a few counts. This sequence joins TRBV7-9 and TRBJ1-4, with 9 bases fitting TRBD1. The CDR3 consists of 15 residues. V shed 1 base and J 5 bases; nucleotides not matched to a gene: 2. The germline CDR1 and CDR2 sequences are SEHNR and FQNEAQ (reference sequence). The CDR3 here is CASSLGDRENEKLFF. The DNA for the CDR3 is TGTGCCAGCAGCTTAGGGGACAGGGAGAATGAAAAACTGTTTTTT.

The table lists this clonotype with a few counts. In DNA, the CDR3 is TGCGCCAGCAGCCAATTTGACAGGGGTAACTATGGCTACACCTTC. Translating gives CASSQFDRGNYGYTF. The chain carries TRBV4-3 and TRBJ1-2, with TRBD1 identical over 8 bases. After removal of 2 bases from V and 1 base from J, the junction contained 3 bases not matched to a gene. Germline V gene data show CDR1 as LGHNA and CDR2 as YSLEER. The CDR3 contains 15 residues.

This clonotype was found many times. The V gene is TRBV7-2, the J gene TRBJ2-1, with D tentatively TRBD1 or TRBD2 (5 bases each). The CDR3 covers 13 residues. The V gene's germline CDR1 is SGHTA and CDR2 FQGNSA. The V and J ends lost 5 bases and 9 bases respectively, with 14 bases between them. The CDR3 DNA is TGTGCCAGCAGCCAAAGTAGGGACGGTGAGCAGTTCTTC. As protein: CASSQSRDGEQFF. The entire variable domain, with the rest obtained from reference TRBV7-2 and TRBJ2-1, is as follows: GAGVSQSPSNKVTEKGKDVELRCDPISGHTALYWYRQSLGQGLEFLIYFQGNSAPDKSGLPSDRFSAERTGGSVSTLTIQRTQQEDSAVYLCASSQSRDGEQFFGPGTRLTVL.

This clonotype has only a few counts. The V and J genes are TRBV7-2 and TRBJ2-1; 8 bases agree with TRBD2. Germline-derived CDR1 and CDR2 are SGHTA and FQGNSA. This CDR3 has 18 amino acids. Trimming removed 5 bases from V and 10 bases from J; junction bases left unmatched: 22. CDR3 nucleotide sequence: TGTGCCAGCAGCCCTATCCCGGGACTAGGGGGGGATTTAGGGGAGCAGTTCTTC. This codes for CASSPIPGLGGDLGEQFF.

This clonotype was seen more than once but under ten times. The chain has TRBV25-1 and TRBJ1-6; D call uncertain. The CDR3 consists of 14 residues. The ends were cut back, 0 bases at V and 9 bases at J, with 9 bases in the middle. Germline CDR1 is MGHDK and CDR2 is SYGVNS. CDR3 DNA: TGTGCCAGCAGTGAATACTTTTTGGGTTCACCCCTCCACTTT. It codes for CASSEYFLGSPLHF.

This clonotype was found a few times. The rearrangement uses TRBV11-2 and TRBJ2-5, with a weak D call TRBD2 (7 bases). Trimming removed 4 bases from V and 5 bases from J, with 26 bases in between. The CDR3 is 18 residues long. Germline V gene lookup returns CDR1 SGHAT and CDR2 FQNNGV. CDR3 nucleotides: TGTGCCAGCAGCTCTAGAGTGGTGTGGTGGGGGGGCCCTGAGACCCAGTACTTC. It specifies CASSSRVVWWGGPETQYF.

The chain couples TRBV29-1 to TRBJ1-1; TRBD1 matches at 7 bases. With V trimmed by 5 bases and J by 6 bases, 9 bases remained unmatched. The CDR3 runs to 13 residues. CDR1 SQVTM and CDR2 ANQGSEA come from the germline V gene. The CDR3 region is CSVNRGATAEAFF. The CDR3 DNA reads TGCAGCGTTAACAGGGGTGCGACGGCTGAAGCTTTCTTT. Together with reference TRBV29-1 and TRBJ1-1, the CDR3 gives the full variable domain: SAVISQKPSRDICQRGTSLTIQCQVDSQVTMMFWYRQQPGQSLTLIATANQGSEATYESGFVIDKFPISRPNLTFSTLTVSNMSPEDSSIYLCSVNRGATAEAFFGQGTRLTVV.

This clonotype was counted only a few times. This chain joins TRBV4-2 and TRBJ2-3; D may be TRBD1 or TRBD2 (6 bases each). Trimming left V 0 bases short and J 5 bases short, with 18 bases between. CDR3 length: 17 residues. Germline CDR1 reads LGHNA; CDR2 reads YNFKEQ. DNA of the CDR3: TGTGCCAGCAGCCAAGATAACACGGGGGCCGATGGAGATACGCAGTATTTT. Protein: CASSQDNTGADGDTQYF.

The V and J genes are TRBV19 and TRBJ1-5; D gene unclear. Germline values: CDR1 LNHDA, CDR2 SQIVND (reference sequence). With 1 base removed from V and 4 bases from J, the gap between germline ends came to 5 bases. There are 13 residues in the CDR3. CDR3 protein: CASSIGGNQPQHF. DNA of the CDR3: TGTGCCAGTAGTATAGGAGGTAATCAGCCCCAGCATTTT.

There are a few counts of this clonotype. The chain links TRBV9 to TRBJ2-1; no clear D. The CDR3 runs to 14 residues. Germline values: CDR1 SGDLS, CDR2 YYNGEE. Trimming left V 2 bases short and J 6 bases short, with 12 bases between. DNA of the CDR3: TGTGCCAGCAGCGTCCGTAGCAGTCTCAATGAGCAGTTCTTC. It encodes CASSVRSSLNEQFF.

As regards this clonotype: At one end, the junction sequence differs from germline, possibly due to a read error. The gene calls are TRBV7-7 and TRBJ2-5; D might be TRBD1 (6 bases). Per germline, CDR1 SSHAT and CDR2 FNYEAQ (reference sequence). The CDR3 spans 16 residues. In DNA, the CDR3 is TGTGCTAGCAGCTTAGGGTTACAGGGCCCTCAAGAGACCCAGTACTTC. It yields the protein CASSLGLQGPQETQYF.

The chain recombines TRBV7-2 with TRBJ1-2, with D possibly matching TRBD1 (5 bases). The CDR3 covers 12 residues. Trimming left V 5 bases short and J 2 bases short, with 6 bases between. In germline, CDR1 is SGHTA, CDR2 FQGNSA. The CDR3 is CASSRDNYGYTF. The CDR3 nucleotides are TGTGCCAGCAGCCGGGACAACTATGGCTACACCTTC.

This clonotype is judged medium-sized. CDR3 region: CASSYPGQGGQPQHF. CDR3 coding DNA: TGTGCCAGCAGTTACCCGGGACAGGGGGGTCAGCCCCAGCATTTT. The rearrangement joins TRBV12-3 or TRBV12-4 to TRBJ1-5, with TRBD1 matching over 11 bases. With 4 bases clipped from V and 6 bases from J, the junction kept 5 bases outside the gene matches. The CDR3 is 15 amino acids.

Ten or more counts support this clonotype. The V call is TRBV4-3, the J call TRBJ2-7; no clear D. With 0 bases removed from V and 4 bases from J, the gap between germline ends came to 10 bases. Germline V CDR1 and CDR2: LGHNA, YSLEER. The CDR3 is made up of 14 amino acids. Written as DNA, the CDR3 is TGCGCCAGCAGCCAAGATCTGGGTGTTTACGAGCAGTACTTC. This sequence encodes CASSQDLGVYEQYF.

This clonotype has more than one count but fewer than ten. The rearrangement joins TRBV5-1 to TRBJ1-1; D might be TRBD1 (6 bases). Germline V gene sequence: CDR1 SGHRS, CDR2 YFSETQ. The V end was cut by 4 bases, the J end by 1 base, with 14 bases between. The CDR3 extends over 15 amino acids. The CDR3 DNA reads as TGCGCCAGCAGCACCTTGACAGGAACGAACACTGAAGCTTTCTTT. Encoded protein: CASSTLTGTNTEAFF.

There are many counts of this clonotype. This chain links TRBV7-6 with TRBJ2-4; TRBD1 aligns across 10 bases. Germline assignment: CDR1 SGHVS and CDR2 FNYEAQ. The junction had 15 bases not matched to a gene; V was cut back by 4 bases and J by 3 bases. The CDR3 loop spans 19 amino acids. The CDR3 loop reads CASSSRPGTGDPIKNIQYF. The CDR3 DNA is TGTGCCAGCAGCTCACGTCCCGGGACAGGGGACCCTATCAAAAACATTCAGTACTTC.

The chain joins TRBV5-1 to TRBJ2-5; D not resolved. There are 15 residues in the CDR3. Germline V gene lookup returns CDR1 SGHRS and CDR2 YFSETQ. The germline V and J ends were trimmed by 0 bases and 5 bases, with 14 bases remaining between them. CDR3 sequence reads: CASSLGATKRETQYF. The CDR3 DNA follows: TGCGCCAGCAGCTTGGGGGCGACCAAACGGGAGACCCAGTACTTC. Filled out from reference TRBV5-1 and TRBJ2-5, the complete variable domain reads KAGVTQTPRYLIKTRGQQVTLSCSPISGHRSVSWYQQTPGQGLQFLFEYFSETQRNKGNFPGRFSGRQFSNSRSEMNVSTLELGDSALYLCASSLGATKRETQYFGPGTRLLVL.